This TCR beta chain appears in the sequencing data of a study of CD8+CD57+ T cells in acquired aplastic anemia. Study as a whole: Mean DNA quantity obtained from sorted CD4+ and CD8+ cells was about 3 ug.

For CDR3 and TCR beta VDJ profiling, genomic DNA was the template used. TCRdb redid the calling of the reads with MiXCR, one entry per CDR3 protein. Found here are about 200,000 distinct CDR3 sequences, over 55% of them singletons; the top ten hold around 50%. The patients chosen for sequencing had shown expansion of CD8+CD57+ cells (detected by flow cytometry). No patient had been given any therapy when blood was sampled. In germline, CDR1 is SGHDN, CDR2 FVKESK. Trimming removed 1 base at V and 2 bases at J, with 7 bases between. The CDR3 has 14 amino acids. Material for sequencing was sorted CD4+, CD8+, or CD8+CD57+ T cells (not recorded which) from PBMCs. V and J are TRBV14 and TRBJ2-3, with unresolved D. The sequence came from a human donor with aplastic anemia. CDR3 amino acids: CASSQGLFTDTQYF. CDR3 in DNA: TGTGCCAGCAGCCAAGGTCTATTCACAGATACGCAGTATTTT.